Listed below are T cell receptor beta chains from one sample, sequenced in a study of metastatic and nonmetastatic thyroid tumors. TCRdb reassembled clones from the PCR reads with MiXCR. The sample holds about 59,000 clones, just under 30% seen once. The sample taken for sequencing was blood. The source is a female donor with papillary thyroid cancer or a benign thyroid nodule (not recorded which). Some clones in this sample may be carry-over from other donors' samples. CDR3s include the opening cysteine and the closing phenylalanine or tryptophan. A D gene is named only where the DNA matches it firmly. Rows may omit the clone size; those that give it use once, few, many or a size class.

d_gene,v_gene,j_gene,abundance,CDR3nt,CDR3aa
-,TRBV6-1,TRBJ2-7,few,TGTGCCAGCAGACGCCAGGGGATGATCTTCGAGCAGTACTTC,CASRRQGMIFEQYF
-,TRBV3-1,TRBJ1-2,many,TGTGCCAGCAGCCGAAGGGACTATGGCTACACCTTC,CASSRRDYGYTF
TRBD2,TRBV6-5,TRBJ2-1,few,TGTGCCAGCAGTTACAGGACTAGCTCCTACAATGAGCAGTTCTTC,CASSYRTSSYNEQFF
-,TRBV4-3,TRBJ2-7,-,TGCGCCAGCAGCCAAGATTTAAGGAGCTACGAGCAGTACTTC,CASSQDLRSYEQYF
TRBD1,TRBV5-1,TRBJ1-1,-,TGCGCCAGCACTCAAGGGGGCGGGAACACTGAAGCTTTCTTT,CASTQGGGNTEAFF
-,TRBV20-1,TRBJ2-1,-,TGCAGTGCTAGAGGGTCCGGGACCAGTGGGGCCAATGAGCAGTTCTTC,CSARGSGTSGANEQFF
TRBD1,TRBV6-5,TRBJ2-5,medium-sized,TGTGCCAGCAGTTACGGACAGGGACGCCAAGAGACCCAGTACTTC,CASSYGQGRQETQYF
-,TRBV2,TRBJ2-7,few,TGTGCCAGCAGCGCAGGGTGGTACGAGCAGTACTTC,CASSAGWYEQYF
-,TRBV11-2,TRBJ1-2,-,TGTGCCAGCAGCTCGCTCACATTTAGGGGCAGTCTGACTGGCTACACCTTC,CASSSLTFRGSLTGYTF
-,TRBV9,TRBJ2-1,few,TGTGCCAGCAGCCCTAGTGGAGGCCTGGAGCAGTTCTTC,CASSPSGGLEQFF
-,TRBV11-2,TRBJ2-1,-,TGTGCCAGCAGCCTCCAGGGGTCCTACAATGAGCAGTTCTTC,CASSLQGSYNEQFF
TRBD2,TRBV6-1,TRBJ2-7,few,TGTGCCAGCAGTGAAGTGTACGGGAGCGGGAGAGCAGAGCAGTACTTC,CASSEVYGSGRAEQYF
-,TRBV5-1,TRBJ2-7,few,TGCGCCAGCAGCTTGGGGATGGTTGCGGGACTCTCGGAGCAGTACTTC,CASSLGMVAGLSEQYF
TRBD1,TRBV2,TRBJ2-3,few,TGTGCCAGCACTCAGGGGGCAGATACGCAGTATTTT,CASTQGADTQYF
TRBD1,TRBV6-1,TRBJ1-1,few,TGTGCCAGCATCGGACAGGGGTCCGGCACTGAAGCTTTCTTT,CASIGQGSGTEAFF
TRBD2,TRBV19,TRBJ2-3,-,TGTGCCAGTAGTATTCAGGGAGGGCTCCTCTATACGCAGTATTTT,CASSIQGGLLYTQYF
-,TRBV18,TRBJ1-2,-,TGTGCCAGCTCACCACTCCCGCGCGCTGGCTACACCTTC,CASSPLPRAGYTF
-,TRBV24-1,TRBJ2-2,-,TGTGCCACCGGAGGACGAGGGGCCACCGGGGAGCTGTTTTTT,CATGGRGATGELFF
-,TRBV10-3,TRBJ2-7,few,TGTGCCATCAGTGATGGGCTCGGACGAGACGAGCAGTACTTC,CAISDGLGRDEQYF
TRBD1,TRBV5-1,TRBJ1-2,-,TGCGCCAGCAGCCCGGGGACAGGACACTATGGCTACACCTTC,CASSPGTGHYGYTF
-,TRBV10-3,TRBJ1-2,few,TGTGCCATCAGTGAGTCTGGAGGGTATGGCTACACCTTC,CAISESGGYGYTF
TRBD2,TRBV6-5,TRBJ2-7,few,TGTGCCAGCAGTTACTCTCAACGGACTAGCGGGAACTCCTACGAGCAGTACTTC,CASSYSQRTSGNSYEQYF
-,TRBV11-2,TRBJ2-1,-,TGTGCCAGCAGCTTAGAGGGGGTGATTTACAATGAGCAGTTCTTC,CASSLEGVIYNEQFF
TRBD2,TRBV6-4,TRBJ2-1,few,TGTGCCAGCAGTGACTCGGGGACTAGCGGGACAGATGAGCAGTTCTTC,CASSDSGTSGTDEQFF
TRBD1,TRBV5-1,TRBJ2-1,-,TGCGCCAGCAGCCAAGGGGGCAGCGGTGAGCAGTTCTTC,CASSQGGSGEQFF
TRBD1,TRBV24-1,TRBJ2-7,-,TGTGCCACTAGGGACAGGGAGGAAGAGCAGTACTTC,CATRDREEEQYF
-,TRBV6-1,TRBJ2-1,-,TGTGCCAGCAGAAAATCTTCCTCCTACAATGAGCAGTTCTTC,CASRKSSSYNEQFF
-,TRBV7-3,TRBJ2-7,-,TGTGCCAGCAGCCTGTACGGGGGAAACTCCTACGAGCAGTACTTC,CASSLYGGNSYEQYF
TRBD1,TRBV28,TRBJ1-2,-,TGTGCCATAAACTCCGGGACAGGGGGCGGCTACACCTTC,CAINSGTGGGYTF
-,TRBV6-1,TRBJ1-3,-,TGTGCCAGAGCCTTCCGGGGTCACTCTGGAGACACCATGTATTTT,CARAFRGHSGDTMYF
-,TRBV30,TRBJ2-2,few,TGTGCCTGGAGTAGGGATAACACCGGGGAGCTGTTTTTT,CAWSRDNTGELFF
-,TRBV6-2/TRBV6-3,TRBJ2-7,few,TGTGCCAGCAGTTACGGTCGGCAGGGGGGCGAGCAGTACTTC,CASSYGRQGGEQYF
-,TRBV24-1,TRBJ2-2,-,TGTGCCACCAGTCCCCCCCACACCGGGGAGCTGTTTTTT,CATSPPHTGELFF
TRBD1,TRBV20-1,TRBJ1-1,-,TGCAGTGCCGGACAGGGGGCGAACACTGAAGCTTTCTTT,CSAGQGANTEAFF
-,TRBV12-3/TRBV12-4,TRBJ1-6,-,TGTGCCAGCAGTTTACTAGGGGGAGATAATTCACCCCTCCACTTT,CASSLLGGDNSPLHF
TRBD2,TRBV28,TRBJ2-2,-,TGTGCCGGCAGGCGGACTAGAGGGGTAACCGGGGAGCTGTTTTTT,CAGRRTRGVTGELFF
-,TRBV19,TRBJ1-5,medium-sized,TGTGCCAGTAGTATAGTAGGGGGGAACCAGCCCCAGCATTTT,CASSIVGGNQPQHF
TRBD1,TRBV19,TRBJ1-5,-,TGTGCCAGTAGTATGACAGGGTATAGTTTCCATAGCAATCAGCCCCAGCATTTT,CASSMTGYSFHSNQPQHF